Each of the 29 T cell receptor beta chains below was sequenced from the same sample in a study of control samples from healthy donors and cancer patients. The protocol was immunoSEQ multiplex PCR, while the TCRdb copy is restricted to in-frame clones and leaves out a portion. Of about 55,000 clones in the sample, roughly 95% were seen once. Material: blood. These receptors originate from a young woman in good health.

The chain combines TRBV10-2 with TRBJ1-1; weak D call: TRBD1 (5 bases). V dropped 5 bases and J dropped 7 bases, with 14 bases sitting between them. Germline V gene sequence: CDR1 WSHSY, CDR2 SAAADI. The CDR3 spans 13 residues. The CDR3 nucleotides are TGCGCCAGCAGTCAGGGTAGTAAAGGTGAAGCTTTCTTT. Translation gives CASSQGSKGEAFF.

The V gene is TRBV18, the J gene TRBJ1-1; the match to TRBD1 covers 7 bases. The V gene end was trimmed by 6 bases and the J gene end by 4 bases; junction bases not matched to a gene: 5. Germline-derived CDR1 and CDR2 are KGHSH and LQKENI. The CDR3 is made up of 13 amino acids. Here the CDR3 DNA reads TGTGCCAGCTCTACCGCAGGGGGCACTGAAGCTTTCTTT. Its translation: CASSTAGGTEAFF.

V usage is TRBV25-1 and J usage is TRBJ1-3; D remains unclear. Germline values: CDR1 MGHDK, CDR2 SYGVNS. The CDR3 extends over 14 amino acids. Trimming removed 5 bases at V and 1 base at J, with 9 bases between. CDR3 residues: CASSSKNSGNTIYF. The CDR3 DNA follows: TGTGCCAGCAGTTCTAAGAATTCTGGAAACACCATATATTTT.

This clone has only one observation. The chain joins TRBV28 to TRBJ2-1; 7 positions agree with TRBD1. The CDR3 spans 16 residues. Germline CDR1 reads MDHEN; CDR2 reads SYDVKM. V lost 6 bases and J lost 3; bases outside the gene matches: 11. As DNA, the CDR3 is TGTGCCAGCAGACTTATGGGGCCAGGGGGCTACAATGAGCAGTTCTTC. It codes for CASRLMGPGGYNEQFF.

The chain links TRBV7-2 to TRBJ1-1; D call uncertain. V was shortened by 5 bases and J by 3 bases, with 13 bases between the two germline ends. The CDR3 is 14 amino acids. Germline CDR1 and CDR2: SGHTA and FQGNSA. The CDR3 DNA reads TGTGCCAGCAGCAAACCAGAGGGCTACACTGAAGCTTTCTTT. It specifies CASSKPEGYTEAFF.

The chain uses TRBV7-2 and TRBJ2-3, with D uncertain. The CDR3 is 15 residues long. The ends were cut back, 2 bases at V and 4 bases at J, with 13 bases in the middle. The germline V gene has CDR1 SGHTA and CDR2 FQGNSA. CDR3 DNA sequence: TGTGCCAGCAGCTTATCCCGGCTAGGAGCAGATACGCAGTATTTT. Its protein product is CASSLSRLGADTQYF. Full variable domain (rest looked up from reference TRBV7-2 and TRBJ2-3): GAGVSQSPSNKVTEKGKDVELRCDPISGHTALYWYRQSLGQGLEFLIYFQGNSAPDKSGLPSDRFSAERTGGSVSTLTIQRTQQEDSAVYLCASSLSRLGADTQYFGPGTRLTVL.

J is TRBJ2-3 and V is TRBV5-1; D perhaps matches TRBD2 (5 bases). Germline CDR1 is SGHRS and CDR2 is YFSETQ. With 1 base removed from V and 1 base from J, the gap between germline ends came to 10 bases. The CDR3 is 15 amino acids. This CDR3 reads CASSLTAAGTDTQYF. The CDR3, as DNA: TGCGCCAGCAGCTTGACAGCGGCCGGCACAGATACGCAGTATTTT.

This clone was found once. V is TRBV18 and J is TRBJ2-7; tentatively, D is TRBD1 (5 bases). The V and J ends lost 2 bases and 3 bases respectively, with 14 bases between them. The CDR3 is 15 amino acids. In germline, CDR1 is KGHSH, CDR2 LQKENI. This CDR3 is CASSPGQGGLYEQYF. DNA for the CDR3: TGTGCCAGCTCACCAGGGCAGGGCGGTCTCTACGAGCAGTACTTC.

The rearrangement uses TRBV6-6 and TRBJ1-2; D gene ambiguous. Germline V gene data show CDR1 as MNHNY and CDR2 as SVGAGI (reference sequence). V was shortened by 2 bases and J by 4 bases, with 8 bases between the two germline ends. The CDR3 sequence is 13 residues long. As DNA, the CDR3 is TGTGCCAGCAGTTACGATGTTAGCTATGGCTACACCTTC. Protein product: CASSYDVSYGYTF.

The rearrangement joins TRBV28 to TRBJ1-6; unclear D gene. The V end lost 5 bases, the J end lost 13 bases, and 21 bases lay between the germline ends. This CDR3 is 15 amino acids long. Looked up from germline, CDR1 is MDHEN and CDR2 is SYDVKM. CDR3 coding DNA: TGTGCCAGCAGTCAGTCGGACGGGGATAGGCACCCCCTCCACTTT. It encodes CASSQSDGDRHPLHF.

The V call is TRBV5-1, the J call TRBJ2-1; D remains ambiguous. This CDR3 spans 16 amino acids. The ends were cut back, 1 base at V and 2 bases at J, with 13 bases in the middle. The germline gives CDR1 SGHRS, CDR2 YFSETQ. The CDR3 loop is CASSLLAGPTYNEQFF. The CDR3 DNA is TGCGCCAGCAGCTTGTTAGCCGGCCCTACCTACAATGAGCAGTTCTTC.

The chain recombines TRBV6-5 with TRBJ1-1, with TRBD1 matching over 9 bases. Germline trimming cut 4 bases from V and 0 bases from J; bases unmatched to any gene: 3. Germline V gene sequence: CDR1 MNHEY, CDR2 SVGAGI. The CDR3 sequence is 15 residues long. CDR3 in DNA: TGTGCCAGCAGTTCCGGGACAGGGATGAACACTGAAGCTTTCTTT. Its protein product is CASSSGTGMNTEAFF.

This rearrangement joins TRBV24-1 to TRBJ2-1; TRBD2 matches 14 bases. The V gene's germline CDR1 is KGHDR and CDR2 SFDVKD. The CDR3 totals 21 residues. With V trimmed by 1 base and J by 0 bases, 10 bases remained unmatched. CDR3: CATSDLYSGTSGGRSYNEQFF. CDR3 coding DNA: TGTGCCACCAGTGATTTATACTCCGGGACTAGCGGGGGTCGCTCCTACAATGAGCAGTTCTTC.

CDR3 DNA sequence: TGTGCCAGCAGTTACTCGGGGAGGGGGGCCTATGGCTACACCTTC. It encodes CASSYSGRGAYGYTF. V is TRBV6-5 and J is TRBJ1-2; a possible D gene is TRBD1 (6 bases). The CDR3 extends over 15 amino acids. V lost 0 bases to trimming and J lost 4 bases, with 12 bases between them. Per the germline V gene, CDR1 is MNHEY and CDR2 is SVGAGI.

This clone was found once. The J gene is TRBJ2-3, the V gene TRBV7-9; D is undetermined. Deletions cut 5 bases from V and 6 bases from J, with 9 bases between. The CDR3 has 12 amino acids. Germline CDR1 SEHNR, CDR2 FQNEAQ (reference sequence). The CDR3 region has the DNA TGTGCCAGCAGCACCCTTTTGGATACGCAGTATTTT. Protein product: CASSTLLDTQYF.

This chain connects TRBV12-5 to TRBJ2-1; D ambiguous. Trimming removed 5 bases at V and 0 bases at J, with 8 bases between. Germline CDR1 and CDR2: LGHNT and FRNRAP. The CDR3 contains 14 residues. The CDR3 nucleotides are TGTGCTAGTGGTCCCATAAGCTCCTACAATGAGCAGTTCTTC. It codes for CASGPISSYNEQFF.

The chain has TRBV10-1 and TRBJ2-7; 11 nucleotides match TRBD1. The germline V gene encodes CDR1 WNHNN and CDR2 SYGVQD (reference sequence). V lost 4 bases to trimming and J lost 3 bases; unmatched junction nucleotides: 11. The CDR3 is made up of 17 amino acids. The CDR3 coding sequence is TGCGCCAGCAGTGGTACAGAAAATGGGACAGGGGGCTACGAGCAGTACTTC. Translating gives CASSGTENGTGGYEQYF.

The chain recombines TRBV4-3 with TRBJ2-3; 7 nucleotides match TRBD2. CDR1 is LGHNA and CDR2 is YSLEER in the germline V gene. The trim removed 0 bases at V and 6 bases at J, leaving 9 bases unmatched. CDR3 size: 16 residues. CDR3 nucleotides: TGCGCCAGCAGCCAAGATTTGGGGGGGATGATTGATACGCAGTATTTT. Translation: CASSQDLGGMIDTQYF.

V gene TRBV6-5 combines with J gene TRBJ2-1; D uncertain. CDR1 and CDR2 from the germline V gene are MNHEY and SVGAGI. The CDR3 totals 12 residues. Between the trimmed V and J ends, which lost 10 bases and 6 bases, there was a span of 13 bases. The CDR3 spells CATRDPGNEQFF. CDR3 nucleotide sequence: TGTGCCACTAGAGACCCAGGCAATGAGCAGTTCTTC.

The CDR3 reads CASSEATGGLEKLFF. The CDR3 nucleotides are TGTGCCAGCAGTGAAGCCACAGGGGGCCTTGAAAAACTGTTTTTT. This chain joins TRBV6-1 and TRBJ1-4; TRBD1 matches at 9 bases. V was clipped by 0 bases and J by 7 bases; unmatched bases: 3. Germline V gives CDR1 MNHNS, CDR2 SASEGT. The CDR3 consists of 15 residues.

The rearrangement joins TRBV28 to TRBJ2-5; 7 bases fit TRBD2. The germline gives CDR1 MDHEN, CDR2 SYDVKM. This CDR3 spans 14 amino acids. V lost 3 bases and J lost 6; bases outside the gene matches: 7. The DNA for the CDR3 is TGTGCCAGCAGTTTTTTACGCGGGGGTAAGACCCAGTACTTC. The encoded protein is CASSFLRGGKTQYF.

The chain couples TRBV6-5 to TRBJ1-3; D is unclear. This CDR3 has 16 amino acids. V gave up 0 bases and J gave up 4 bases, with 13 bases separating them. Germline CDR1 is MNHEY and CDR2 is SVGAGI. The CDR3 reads CASSYSDEGYGNTIYF. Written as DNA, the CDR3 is TGTGCCAGCAGTTACTCGGATGAGGGTTACGGAAACACCATATATTTT.

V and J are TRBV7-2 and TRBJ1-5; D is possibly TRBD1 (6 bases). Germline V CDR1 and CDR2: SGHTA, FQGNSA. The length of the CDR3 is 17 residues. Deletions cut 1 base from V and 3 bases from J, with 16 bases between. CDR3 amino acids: CASSLGGHRVSNQPQHF. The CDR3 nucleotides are TGTGCCAGCAGCTTAGGGGGACACAGGGTGTCCAATCAGCCCCAGCATTTT.

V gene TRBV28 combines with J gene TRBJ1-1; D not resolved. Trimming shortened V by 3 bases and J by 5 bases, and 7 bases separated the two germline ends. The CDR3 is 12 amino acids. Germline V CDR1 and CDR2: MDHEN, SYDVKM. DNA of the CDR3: TGTGCCAGCAGTTTGTGGGAAACTGAAGCTTTCTTT. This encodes CASSLWETEAFF.

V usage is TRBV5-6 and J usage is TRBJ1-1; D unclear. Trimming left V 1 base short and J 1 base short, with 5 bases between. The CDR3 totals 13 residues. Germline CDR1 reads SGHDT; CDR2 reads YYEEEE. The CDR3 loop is CASSLNRNTEAFF. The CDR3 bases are TGTGCCAGCAGCTTGAACAGGAACACTGAAGCTTTCTTT.

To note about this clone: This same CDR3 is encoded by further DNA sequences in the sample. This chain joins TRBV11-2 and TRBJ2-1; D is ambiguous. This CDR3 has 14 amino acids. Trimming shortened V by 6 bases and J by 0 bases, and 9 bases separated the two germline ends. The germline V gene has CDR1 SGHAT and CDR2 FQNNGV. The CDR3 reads CASSRPGSYNEQFF. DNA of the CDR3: TGTGCCAGCAGTAGACCCGGCTCCTACAATGAGCAGTTCTTC.

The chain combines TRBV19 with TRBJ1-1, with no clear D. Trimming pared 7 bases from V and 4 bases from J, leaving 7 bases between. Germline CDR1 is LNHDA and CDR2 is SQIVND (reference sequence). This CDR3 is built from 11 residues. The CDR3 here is CASIIGTEAFF. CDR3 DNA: TGTGCCAGTATAATTGGCACTGAAGCTTTCTTT.

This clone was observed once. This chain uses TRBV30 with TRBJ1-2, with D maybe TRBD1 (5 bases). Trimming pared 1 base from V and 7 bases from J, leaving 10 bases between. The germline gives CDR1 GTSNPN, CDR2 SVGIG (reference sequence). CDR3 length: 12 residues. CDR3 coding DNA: TGTGCCTGGAGTGGGGGGATAGGTGGCTACACCTTC. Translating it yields CAWSGGIGGYTF.

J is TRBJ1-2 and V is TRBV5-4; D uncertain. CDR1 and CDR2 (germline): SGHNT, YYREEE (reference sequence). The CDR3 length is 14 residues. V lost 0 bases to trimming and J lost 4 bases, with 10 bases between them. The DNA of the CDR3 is TGTGCCAGCAGCTTGGTTTTGAAGGGCTATGGCTACACCTTC. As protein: CASSLVLKGYGYTF.